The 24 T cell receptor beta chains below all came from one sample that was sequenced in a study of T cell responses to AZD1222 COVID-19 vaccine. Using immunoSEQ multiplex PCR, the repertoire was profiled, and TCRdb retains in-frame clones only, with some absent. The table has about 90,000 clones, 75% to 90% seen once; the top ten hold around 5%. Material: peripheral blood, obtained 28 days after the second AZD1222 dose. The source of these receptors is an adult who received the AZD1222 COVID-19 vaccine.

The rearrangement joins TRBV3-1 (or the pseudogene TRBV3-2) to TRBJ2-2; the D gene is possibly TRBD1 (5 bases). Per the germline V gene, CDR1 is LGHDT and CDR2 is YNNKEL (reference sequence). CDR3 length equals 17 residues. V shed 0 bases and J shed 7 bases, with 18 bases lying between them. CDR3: CASSQEHISGFFGELFF. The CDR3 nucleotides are TGTGCCAGCAGCCAAGAGCATATTTCAGGGTTTTTCGGGGAGCTGTTTTTT.

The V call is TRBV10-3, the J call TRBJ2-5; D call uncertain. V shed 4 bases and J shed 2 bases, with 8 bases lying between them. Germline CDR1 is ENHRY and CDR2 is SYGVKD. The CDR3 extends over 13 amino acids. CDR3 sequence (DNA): TGTGCCATCAGTGCGAACAGTCAAGAGACCCAGTACTTC. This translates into CAISANSQETQYF.

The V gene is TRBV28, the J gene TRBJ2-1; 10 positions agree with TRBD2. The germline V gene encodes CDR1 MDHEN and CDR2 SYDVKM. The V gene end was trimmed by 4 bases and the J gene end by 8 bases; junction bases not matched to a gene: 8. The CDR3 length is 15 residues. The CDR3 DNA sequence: TGTGCCAGCAGTTCCGGGACTAGCGCCTCGTATGAGCAGTTCTTC. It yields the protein CASSSGTSASYEQFF.

In DNA form, the CDR3 reads TGTGCCAGCAGTGTCTTAGGAGAAAAACTGTTTTTT. Its protein is CASSVLGEKLFF. The rearrangement joins TRBV2 to TRBJ1-4; D is unclear. Deletions cut 4 bases from V and 8 bases from J, with 8 bases between. This CDR3 region has 12 residues. The germline gives CDR1 SNHLY, CDR2 FYNNEI.

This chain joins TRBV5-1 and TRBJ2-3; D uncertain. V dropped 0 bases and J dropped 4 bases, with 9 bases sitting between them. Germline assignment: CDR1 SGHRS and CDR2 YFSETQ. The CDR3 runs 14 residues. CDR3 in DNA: TGCGCCAGCAGCTTGGGCCAGACGGCAGATACGCAGTATTTT. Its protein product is CASSLGQTADTQYF.

CDR3 sequence: CASGLGRDNSPLHF. The DNA for the CDR3 is TGTGCTAGTGGCCTAGGACGGGATAATTCACCCCTCCACTTT. The chain links TRBV12-5 to TRBJ1-6; D gene unclear. The V gene lost 6 bases and the J gene lost 5 bases, with 11 bases spanning the gap. The CDR3 totals 14 residues. Germline-derived CDR1 and CDR2 are LGHNT and FRNRAP.

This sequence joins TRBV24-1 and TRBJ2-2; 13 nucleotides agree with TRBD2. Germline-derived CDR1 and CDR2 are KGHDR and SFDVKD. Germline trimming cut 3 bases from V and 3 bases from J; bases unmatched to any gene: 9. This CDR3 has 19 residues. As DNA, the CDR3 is TGTGCCACCAGTGATACTAGCGGGAGGGCCTTTCCGGACACCGGGGAGCTGTTTTTT. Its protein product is CATSDTSGRAFPDTGELFF.

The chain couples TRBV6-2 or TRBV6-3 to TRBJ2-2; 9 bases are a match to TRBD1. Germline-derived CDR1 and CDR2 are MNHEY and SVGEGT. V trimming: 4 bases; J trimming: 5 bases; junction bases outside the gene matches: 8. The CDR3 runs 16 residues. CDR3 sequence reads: CASSSIGTGSTGELFF. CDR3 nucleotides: TGTGCCAGCAGTTCGATCGGGACAGGGTCGACCGGGGAGCTGTTTTTT.

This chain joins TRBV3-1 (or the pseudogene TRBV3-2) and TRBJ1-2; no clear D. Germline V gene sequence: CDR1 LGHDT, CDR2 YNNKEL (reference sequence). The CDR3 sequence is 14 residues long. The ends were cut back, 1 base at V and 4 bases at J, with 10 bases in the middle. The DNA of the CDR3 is TGTGCCAGCAGCCAAGGACATGCAGGCTATGGCTACACCTTC. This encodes CASSQGHAGYGYTF.

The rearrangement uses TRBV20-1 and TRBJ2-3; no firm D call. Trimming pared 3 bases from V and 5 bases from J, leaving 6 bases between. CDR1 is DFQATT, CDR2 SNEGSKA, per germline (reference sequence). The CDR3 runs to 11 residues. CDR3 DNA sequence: TGCAGTGCTAGTATGGGAGATACGCAGTATTTT. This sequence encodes CSASMGDTQYF.

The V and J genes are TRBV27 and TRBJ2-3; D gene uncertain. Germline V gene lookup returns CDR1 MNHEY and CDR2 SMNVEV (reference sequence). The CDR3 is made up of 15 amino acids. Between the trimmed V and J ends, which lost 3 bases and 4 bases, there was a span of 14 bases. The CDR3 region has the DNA TGTGCCAGCAGTTTGAGTCTGGTAGTTGCAGATACGCAGTATTTT. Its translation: CASSLSLVVADTQYF.

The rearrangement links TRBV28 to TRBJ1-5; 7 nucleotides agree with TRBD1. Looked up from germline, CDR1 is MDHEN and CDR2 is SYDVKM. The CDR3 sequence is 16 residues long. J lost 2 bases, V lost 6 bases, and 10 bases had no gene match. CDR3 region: CASSLTPTGGNQPQHF. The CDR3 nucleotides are TGTGCCAGCAGCCTTACACCCACAGGGGGCAATCAGCCCCAGCATTTT.

CDR3 in amino acids: CASSRQGDNNEQFF. CDR3 nucleotide sequence: TGCGCCAGCAGTAGACAGGGGGACAACAATGAGCAGTTCTTC. The chain links TRBV5-1 to TRBJ2-1; 9 positions agree with TRBD1. CDR3 length equals 14 residues. V shed 5 bases and J 5 bases; nucleotides not matched to a gene: 5. The germline CDR1 and CDR2 sequences are SGHRS and YFSETQ. Full variable domain (missing parts from reference TRBV5-1 and TRBJ2-1): KAGVTQTPRYLIKTRGQQVTLSCSPISGHRSVSWYQQTPGQGLQFLFEYFSETQRNKGNFPGRFSGRQFSNSRSEMNVSTLELGDSALYLCASSRQGDNNEQFFGPGTRLTVL.

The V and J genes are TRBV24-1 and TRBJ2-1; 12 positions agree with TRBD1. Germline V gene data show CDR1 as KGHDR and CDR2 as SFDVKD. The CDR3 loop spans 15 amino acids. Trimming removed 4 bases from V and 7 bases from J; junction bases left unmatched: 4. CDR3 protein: CATSDPGQGANEQFF. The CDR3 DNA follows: TGTGCCACCAGTGACCCGGGACAGGGGGCAAATGAGCAGTTCTTC.

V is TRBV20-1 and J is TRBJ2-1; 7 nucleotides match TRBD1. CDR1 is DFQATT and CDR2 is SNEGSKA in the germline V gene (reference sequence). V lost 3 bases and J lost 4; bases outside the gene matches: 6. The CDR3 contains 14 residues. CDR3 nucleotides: TGCAGTGCTAGTGCCGGGACAGTATACAATGAGCAGTTCTTC. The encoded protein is CSASAGTVYNEQFF.

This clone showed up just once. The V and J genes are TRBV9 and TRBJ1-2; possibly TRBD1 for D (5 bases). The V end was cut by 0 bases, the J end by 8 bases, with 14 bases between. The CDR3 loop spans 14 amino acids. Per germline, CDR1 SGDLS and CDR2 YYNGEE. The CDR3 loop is CASSVVDSPVGYTF. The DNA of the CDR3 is TGTGCCAGCAGCGTAGTAGACAGCCCCGTGGGCTACACCTTC.

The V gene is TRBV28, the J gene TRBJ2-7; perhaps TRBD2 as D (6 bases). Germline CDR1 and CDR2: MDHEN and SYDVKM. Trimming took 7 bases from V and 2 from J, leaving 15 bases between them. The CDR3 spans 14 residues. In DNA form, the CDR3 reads TGTGCCAGCACCGTCGGAGGGAGTCCCTACGAGCAGTACTTC. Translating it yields CASTVGGSPYEQYF.

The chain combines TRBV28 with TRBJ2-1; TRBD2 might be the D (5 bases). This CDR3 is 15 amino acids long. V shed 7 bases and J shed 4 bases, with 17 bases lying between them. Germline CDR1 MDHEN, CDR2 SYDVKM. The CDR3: CASIWTLGDYNEQFF. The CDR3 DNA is TGTGCCAGCATCTGGACTTTGGGAGATTACAATGAGCAGTTCTTC. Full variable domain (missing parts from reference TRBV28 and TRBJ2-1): DVKVTQSSRYLVKRTGEKVFLECVQDMDHENMFWYRQDPGLGLRLIYFSYDVKMKEKGDIPEGYSVSREKKERFSLILESASTNQTSMYLCASIWTLGDYNEQFFGPGTRLTVL.

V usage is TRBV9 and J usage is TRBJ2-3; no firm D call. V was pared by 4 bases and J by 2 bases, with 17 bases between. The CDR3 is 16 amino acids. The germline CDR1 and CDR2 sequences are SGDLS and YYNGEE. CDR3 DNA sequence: TGTGCCAGCAGCAAAACTATTCTACAGACCACAGATACGCAGTATTTT. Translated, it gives CASSKTILQTTDTQYF.

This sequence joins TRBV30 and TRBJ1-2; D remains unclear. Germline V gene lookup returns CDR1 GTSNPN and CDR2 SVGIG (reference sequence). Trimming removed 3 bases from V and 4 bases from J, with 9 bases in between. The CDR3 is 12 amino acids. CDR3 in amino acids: CAWRLRVYGYTF. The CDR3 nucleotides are TGTGCCTGGAGGTTACGGGTCTATGGCTACACCTTC.

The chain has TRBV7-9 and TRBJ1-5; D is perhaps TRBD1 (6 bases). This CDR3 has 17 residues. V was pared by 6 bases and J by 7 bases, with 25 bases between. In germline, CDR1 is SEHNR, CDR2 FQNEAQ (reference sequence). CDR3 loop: CASREGHRVGHRQPQHF. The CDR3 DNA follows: TGTGCCAGCAGGGAGGGACACAGGGTTGGGCACAGGCAGCCCCAGCATTTT.

The CDR3 spells CASSYSGNEQFF. The CDR3 bases are TGTGCCAGCAGTTACTCGGGCAATGAGCAGTTCTTC. The chain joins TRBV6-5 to TRBJ2-1; D gene uncertain. CDR3 length: 12 residues. Trimming pared 0 bases from V and 6 bases from J, leaving 3 bases between. CDR1 is MNHEY and CDR2 is SVGAGI in the germline V gene.

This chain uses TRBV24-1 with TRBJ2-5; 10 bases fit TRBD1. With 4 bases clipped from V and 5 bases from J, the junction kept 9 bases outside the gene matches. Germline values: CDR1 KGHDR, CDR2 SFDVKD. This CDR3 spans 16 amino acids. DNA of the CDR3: TGTGCCACCAGTGAAACCGACAGGGGGCTGAGGGAGACCCAGTACTTC. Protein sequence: CATSETDRGLRETQYF.

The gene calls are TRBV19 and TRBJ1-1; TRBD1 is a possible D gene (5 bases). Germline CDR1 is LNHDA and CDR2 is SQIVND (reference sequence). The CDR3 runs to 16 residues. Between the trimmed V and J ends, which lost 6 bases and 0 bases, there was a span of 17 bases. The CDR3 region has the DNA TGTGCCAGTAGCAAAAGGGGACGGTTGATGAACACTGAAGCTTTCTTT. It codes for CASSKRGRLMNTEAFF.